The 14 T cell receptor beta chains below all came from one sample that was sequenced in a study of T cells after yellow fever vaccination. TCRdb reprocessed the 5' RACE reads with MiXCR, giving one entry per CDR3 protein. The sample comprises 300,000 to 450,000 distinct CDR3 sequences, roughly 8.6% of which are singletons, and roughly 18% rests with the top ten. The specimen comprised PBMCs, sampled 45 days after the first yellow fever vaccination. The receptor set was obtained from a man between 18 and 29 years old who received the YFV17D yellow fever vaccine.

This chain connects TRBV6-5 to TRBJ2-1, with 9 bases matching TRBD1. Germline V gives CDR1 MNHEY, CDR2 SVGAGI. J was trimmed by 6 bases and V by 1 base; bases with no gene match: 4. The CDR3 is 15 residues long. In nucleotides, the CDR3 is TGTGCCAGCAGTTACTTGGACAGGGGCGGCAATGAGCAGTTCTTC. Protein sequence: CASSYLDRGGNEQFF.

The rearrangement joins TRBV7-6 to TRBJ2-3; possibly TRBD2 for D (5 bases). Trimming took off 5 bases at V and 3 bases at J, with 9 bases between the two ends. The CDR3 consists of 13 residues. Looked up from germline, CDR1 is SGHVS and CDR2 is FNYEAQ. The CDR3 protein is CASSQEGTDTQYF. CDR3 DNA: TGTGCCAGCAGCCAAGAGGGTACAGATACGCAGTATTTT.

This clonotype has more than one count but fewer than ten. This sequence joins TRBV6-5 and TRBJ1-5; 9 bases map to TRBD1. Germline V gives CDR1 MNHEY, CDR2 SVGAGI. The trim removed 4 bases at V and 16 bases at J, leaving 23 bases unmatched. The CDR3 has 17 amino acids. CDR3 amino acids: CASSSTGGAGSNQPPHF. For the CDR3, the DNA is TGTGCCAGCAGTTCTACAGGGGGCGCCGGTAGCAATCAGCCCCCCCATTTT.

This clonotype has just a few counts. The CDR3 nucleotides read TGCAGCGTTGAATCCCCAGCCGGGGCTTTCTTT. This codes for CSVESPAGAFF. The V and J genes are TRBV29-1 and TRBJ1-1; D call uncertain. Germline V gene lookup returns CDR1 SQVTM and CDR2 ANQGSEA. The germline V and J ends were trimmed by 2 bases and 11 bases, with 12 bases remaining between them. There are 11 residues in the CDR3.

This clonotype has just a few counts. The rearrangement uses TRBV4-2 and TRBJ1-5; D remains unclear. Germline V lookup: CDR1 LGHNA, CDR2 YNFKEQ. V was shortened by 1 base and J by 6 bases, with 10 bases between the two germline ends. The CDR3 sequence is 14 residues long. The CDR3 coding sequence is TGTGCCAGCAGCCAAGCCGCAGTCGGTCAGCCCCAGCATTTT. This sequence encodes CASSQAAVGQPQHF.

The chain is built from TRBV28 and TRBJ2-2; tentatively, D is TRBD1 or TRBD2 (6 bases each). V lost 5 bases and J lost 6, with 16 bases in between. This CDR3 is built from 15 residues. CDR1 MDHEN and CDR2 SYDVKM come from the germline V gene. CDR3 in amino acids: CASSPTGGSAGELFF. The CDR3 DNA is TGTGCCAGCAGTCCAACCGGGGGCAGCGCCGGGGAGCTGTTTTTT.

The chain joins TRBV7-9 to TRBJ1-4, with a weak D call TRBD1 (6 bases). The germline V gene has CDR1 SEHNR and CDR2 FQNEAQ (reference sequence). CDR3 length: 15 residues. V was shortened by 4 bases and J by 0 bases, with 9 bases between the two germline ends. CDR3 protein: CASSWRGATNEKLFF. The CDR3 nucleotides are TGTGCCAGCAGCTGGAGGGGGGCAACTAATGAAAAACTGTTTTTT.

The chain carries TRBV12-3 or TRBV12-4 and TRBJ1-6; TRBD1 is a possible D gene (5 bases). V was trimmed by 5 bases and J by 10 bases, leaving 12 bases between them. The CDR3 length is 13 residues. CDR3 sequence: CASSSQGGSPLHF. The CDR3 DNA reads TGTGCCAGCAGTAGCCAGGGTGGCTCACCCCTCCACTTT.

This clonotype occurred a few times. The chain recombines TRBV19 with TRBJ2-1; D is ambiguous. The CDR3 loop spans 16 amino acids. Trimming cost V 1 base and J 8 bases, with 18 bases left between them. Germline V gene data show CDR1 as LNHDA and CDR2 as SQIVND (reference sequence). CDR3 residues: CASSIVTEGPTDEQFF. CDR3 nucleotides: TGTGCCAGTAGTATAGTAACTGAAGGACCGACCGATGAGCAGTTCTTC.

As DNA, the CDR3 is TGTGCCAGCTCACCACTCAAAGGGGCTTGGTATGGCTACACCTTC. Protein product: CASSPLKGAWYGYTF. The V call is TRBV18, the J call TRBJ1-2; D possibly corresponds to TRBD1 (5 bases). This CDR3 has 15 residues. Germline-derived CDR1 and CDR2 are KGHSH and LQKENI. V dropped 1 base and J dropped 5 bases, with 14 bases sitting between them.

This clonotype occurred a few times. This chain joins TRBV28 and TRBJ2-1, with D hard to call. The V gene's germline CDR1 is MDHEN and CDR2 SYDVKM. The CDR3 spans 13 residues. V was pared by 5 bases and J by 7 bases, with 12 bases between. The DNA for the CDR3 is TGTGCCAGCAGTGTCCAGCAGTTGAATGAGCAGTTCTTC. This translates into CASSVQQLNEQFF.

This clonotype appeared many times. The chain links TRBV20-1 to TRBJ2-5, with 8 nucleotides matching TRBD2. Germline trimming cut 4 bases from V and 4 bases from J; bases unmatched to any gene: 8. There are 14 residues in the CDR3. The V gene's germline CDR1 is DFQATT and CDR2 SNEGSKA (reference sequence). This chain's CDR3 is CSATIPGLGETQYF. The CDR3 DNA is TGCAGTGCTACAATACCGGGACTAGGAGAGACCCAGTACTTC.

CDR3 amino acids: CASSLSGLENYEQYV. The CDR3 DNA is TGTGCCAGCAGCTTGTCGGGACTGGAAAACTACGAGCAGTACGTC. The rearrangement joins TRBV5-5 to TRBJ2-7, with D possibly TRBD2 on 6 matching bases. This CDR3 is 15 amino acids long. Trimming removed 1 base from V and 3 bases from J, with 14 bases in between. CDR1 is SGHKS and CDR2 is YYEKEE in the germline V gene (reference sequence).

This chain links TRBV10-3 with TRBJ2-2, with TRBD1 identical over 7 bases. Germline V lookup: CDR1 ENHRY, CDR2 SYGVKD. The CDR3 runs 13 residues. J gave up 6 bases and V 10 bases, and 8 bases lay outside the gene matches. CDR3 in DNA: TGTGCCACACAGGGGCAACTTTCCGGGGAGCTGTTTTTT. It yields the protein CATQGQLSGELFF.